The 20 T cell receptor beta chains presented below share a single source sample, sequenced in a study of blood T cell repertoires in COVID-19. Using immunoSEQ multiplex PCR, the repertoire was profiled, and TCRdb retains in-frame clones only, with some absent. This table holds about 220,000 clones, approximately 84% found once. Specimen: PBMCs or T cells enriched from blood (not recorded which). The receptors come from a man aged 35 to 55 who had recovered from COVID-19.

The gene calls are TRBV29-1 and TRBJ2-1, with TRBD2 matching over 9 bases. Germline trimming cut 3 bases from V and 15 bases from J; bases unmatched to any gene: 15. Germline CDR1 reads SQVTM; CDR2 reads ANQGSEA. The CDR3 totals 14 residues. CDR3 nucleotide sequence: TGCAGCGTTGAGCGTAGCGGGAGCCCACGGGGTATGTTCTTC. As protein: CSVERSGSPRGMFF.

The rearrangement joins TRBV7-8 to TRBJ1-1; D not certain. CDR3 length: 14 amino acids. V gave up 5 bases and J gave up 0 bases, with 10 bases separating them. Germline CDR1 is SGHVS and CDR2 is FQNEAQ. The CDR3 is CASSRGQMNTEAFF. CDR3 coding DNA: TGTGCCAGCAGCCGAGGGCAGATGAACACTGAAGCTTTCTTT.

The genes are TRBV15 and TRBJ2-2; D is unresolved. Germline CDR1 and CDR2: LNHNV and YYDKDF (reference sequence). The CDR3 has 15 amino acids. V was trimmed by 0 bases and J by 1 base, leaving 6 bases between them. Here the CDR3 DNA reads TGTGCCACCAGCAGAGATCCTCGGAACACCGGGGAGCTGTTTTTT. It is translated as CATSRDPRNTGELFF.

This clone was seen only a few times. J is TRBJ2-7 and V is TRBV5-4, with a possible D match to TRBD1 (6 bases). The CDR3 is 14 amino acids. V shed 3 bases and J shed 3 bases, with 13 bases lying between them. Germline CDR1 is SGHNT and CDR2 is YYREEE (reference sequence). In nucleotides, the CDR3 is TGTGCCAGCAGCTCCTCGGGACATTTCTACGAGCAGTACTTC. Translating gives CASSSSGHFYEQYF. Drawing the rest from reference TRBV5-4 and TRBJ2-7, the complete variable domain is ETGVTQSPTHLIKTRGQQVTLRCSSQSGHNTVSWYQQALGQGPQFIFQYYREEENGRGNFPPRFSGLQFPNYSSELNVNALELDDSALYLCASSSSGHFYEQYFGPGTRLTVT.

The chain joins TRBV7-8 to TRBJ1-4, with D unclear. The CDR3 runs to 17 residues. Deletions cut 5 bases from V and 0 bases from J, with 16 bases between. CDR1 is SGHVS, CDR2 FQNEAQ, per germline. Here the CDR3 reads CASSPLRRHPTNEKLFF. CDR3 DNA: TGTGCCAGCAGCCCCCTCCGTAGACACCCAACTAATGAAAAACTGTTTTTT.

The V call is TRBV5-4, the J call TRBJ1-2, with a possible D match to TRBD1 (5 bases). The CDR3 contains 13 residues. The V gene lost 0 bases and the J gene lost 3 bases, with 6 bases spanning the gap. Per the germline V gene, CDR1 is SGHNT and CDR2 is YYREEE (reference sequence). Here the CDR3 reads CASSLEGDYGYTF. CDR3 nucleotide sequence: TGTGCCAGCAGCTTGGAAGGGGACTATGGCTACACCTTC.

This sequence joins TRBV2 and TRBJ1-1; possibly TRBD1 for D (5 bases). Deletions cut 8 bases from V and 11 bases from J, with 15 bases between. The germline CDR1 and CDR2 sequences are SNHLY and FYNNEI. CDR3 length equals 11 residues. The CDR3, as DNA: TGTGCCAGCGAAATGGGGCCAGGCGCTTTCTTT. Amino acids: CASEMGPGAFF.

This chain links TRBV5-4 with TRBJ1-3; 12 bases are shared with TRBD1. Trimming cost V 4 bases and J 7 bases; bases outside gene matches: 6. Germline CDR1 SGHNT, CDR2 YYREEE (reference sequence). CDR3 length equals 15 residues. CDR3 nucleotides: TGTGCCAGCAGCCTCACCGGGACAGGGGGCAACACCATATATTTT. Translating it yields CASSLTGTGGNTIYF.

This chain joins TRBV5-6 and TRBJ2-5, with D tentatively TRBD2 (7 bases). CDR1 is SGHDT and CDR2 is YYEEEE in the germline V gene. This CDR3 is built from 16 residues. Trimming stripped 3 bases from V and 5 bases from J, with 20 bases between. CDR3 nucleotides: TGTGCCAGCAGCTCGGGTCTTGGGGCGGGGGCCGAGACCCAGTACTTC. Its protein is CASSSGLGAGAETQYF. The whole variable domain, filled in from reference TRBV5-6 and TRBJ2-5, reads DAGVTQSPTHLIKTRGQQVTLRCSPKSGHDTVSWYQQALGQGPQFIFQYYEEEERQRGNFPDRFSGHQFPNYSSELNVNALLLGDSALYLCASSSGLGAGAETQYFGPGTRLLVL.

The rearrangement joins TRBV2 to TRBJ1-5; D is unclear. The V end lost 3 bases, the J end lost 0 bases, and 9 bases lay between the germline ends. This CDR3 has 15 amino acids. Germline V gene data show CDR1 as SNHLY and CDR2 as FYNNEI. The CDR3 DNA follows: TGTGCCAGCAGTGAGGCGACAATTAGCAATCAGCCCCAGCATTTT. This translates into CASSEATISNQPQHF.

This chain uses TRBV7-9 with TRBJ2-7; weak D call: TRBD1 (7 bases). From germline, CDR1 is SEHNR and CDR2 FQNEAQ (reference sequence). This CDR3 spans 16 amino acids. Between the trimmed V and J ends, which lost 3 bases and 5 bases, there was a span of 20 bases. The CDR3 is CASSLPRTGGGDEQYF. CDR3 coding DNA: TGTGCCAGCAGCTTGCCCCGGACAGGCGGAGGGGACGAGCAGTACTTC. Combining the CDR3 with reference TRBV7-9 and TRBJ2-7 gives the whole variable domain DTGVSQNPRHKITKRGQNVTFRCDPISEHNRLYWYRQTLGQGPEFLTYFQNEAQLEKSRLLSDRFSAERPKGSFSTLEIQRTEQGDSAMYLCASSLPRTGGGDEQYFGPGTRLTVT.

This clone was seen only a few times. The V call is TRBV4-1, the J call TRBJ2-7, with D hard to call. Per the germline V gene, CDR1 is MGHRA and CDR2 is YSYEKL. Trimming removed 0 bases at V and 4 bases at J, with 13 bases between. The CDR3 is 15 residues long. The CDR3 protein is CASSQDQNRIYEQYF. DNA of the CDR3: TGCGCCAGCAGCCAAGATCAAAACAGAATATACGAGCAGTACTTC.

The CDR3 sequence: CASSHRQGAGAYNEQFF. As DNA, the CDR3 is TGTGCCAGCAGCCACCGACAGGGGGCGGGAGCCTACAATGAGCAGTTCTTC. The V and J genes are TRBV14 and TRBJ2-1, with 10 bases fitting TRBD1. The CDR3 has 17 residues. Looked up from germline, CDR1 is SGHDN and CDR2 is FVKESK. V lost 3 bases and J lost 2; bases outside the gene matches: 7. The full variable domain, its missing parts supplied by reference TRBV14 and TRBJ2-1, is EAGVTQFPSHSVIEKGQTVTLRCDPISGHDNLYWYRRVMGKEIKFLLHFVKESKQDESGMPNNRFLAERTGGTYSTLKVQPAELEDSGVYFCASSHRQGAGAYNEQFFGPGTRLTVL.

This chain uses TRBV5-1 with TRBJ2-1; 7 bases align to TRBD1. CDR3 length equals 16 residues. V lost 7 bases to trimming and J lost 2 bases; unmatched junction nucleotides: 12. CDR1 and CDR2 (germline): SGHRS, YFSETQ. Here the CDR3 DNA reads TGCGCCAGCGGATTACAACCGGGACAGCCCTACAATGAGCAGTTCTTC. This codes for CASGLQPGQPYNEQFF.

This chain joins TRBV15 and TRBJ1-5; 9 bases are shared with TRBD1. Germline lookup yields CDR1 LNHNV and CDR2 YYDKDF (reference sequence). The CDR3 runs 15 residues. The V gene end was trimmed by 2 bases and the J gene end by 7 bases; junction bases not matched to a gene: 6. CDR3 loop: CATSRRTTGGQPQHF. The CDR3 DNA reads as TGTGCCACCAGCAGACGAACGACAGGGGGACAGCCCCAGCATTTT.

The CDR3 bases are TGTGCCAGCAGTTTTGGACAGGGGAGATTTGAAGCTTTCTTT. Its protein product is CASSFGQGRFEAFF. The chain has TRBV27 and TRBJ1-1; 9 bases match TRBD1. The CDR3 contains 14 residues. CDR1 is MNHEY and CDR2 is SMNVEV in the germline V gene (reference sequence). Trimming took 3 bases from V and 7 from J; bases not matched to a gene: 6.

V is TRBV19 and J is TRBJ2-7; 9 bases fit TRBD2. The J segment lost 7 bases and the V segment lost 7 bases, leaving 11 bases of the junction unmatched. The CDR3 loop spans 14 amino acids. Germline-derived CDR1 and CDR2 are LNHDA and SQIVND (reference sequence). The CDR3 reads CASTRGLGLAEQYF. CDR3 coding DNA: TGTGCCAGTACCAGGGGACTGGGACTAGCTGAGCAGTACTTC.

The J gene is TRBJ2-3, the V gene TRBV7-2; D is unresolved. V lost 5 bases to trimming and J lost 5 bases, with 5 bases between them. CDR1 SGHTA and CDR2 FQGNSA come from the germline V gene. The CDR3 has 11 residues. DNA of the CDR3: TGTGCCAGCAGCCGGAGAGATACGCAGTATTTT. Translation: CASSRRDTQYF. The full variable domain, completed using reference TRBV7-2 and TRBJ2-3, is GAGVSQSPSNKVTEKGKDVELRCDPISGHTALYWYRQSLGQGLEFLIYFQGNSAPDKSGLPSDRFSAERTGGSVSTLTIQRTQQEDSAVYLCASSRRDTQYFGPGTRLTVL.

The J gene is TRBJ2-7, the V gene TRBV6-2 or TRBV6-3; 9 nucleotides line up with TRBD1. The CDR3 covers 16 residues. The junction had 14 bases not matched to a gene; V was cut back by 6 bases and J by 5 bases. Germline-derived CDR1 and CDR2 are MNHEY and SVGEGT. The CDR3 loop reads CASSRVPRQGVDEQYF. The CDR3 DNA reads as TGTGCCAGCAGCCGGGTACCTCGACAGGGGGTTGACGAGCAGTACTTC.

V usage is TRBV2 and J usage is TRBJ2-5, with D possibly matching TRBD2 (5 bases). V was clipped by 4 bases and J by 5 bases, with 11 bases between them. The germline V gene encodes CDR1 SNHLY and CDR2 FYNNEI. The CDR3 length is 13 residues. CDR3 sequence reads: CASSVREGETQYF. CDR3 DNA sequence: TGTGCCAGCAGTGTCCGGGAAGGGGAGACCCAGTACTTC.